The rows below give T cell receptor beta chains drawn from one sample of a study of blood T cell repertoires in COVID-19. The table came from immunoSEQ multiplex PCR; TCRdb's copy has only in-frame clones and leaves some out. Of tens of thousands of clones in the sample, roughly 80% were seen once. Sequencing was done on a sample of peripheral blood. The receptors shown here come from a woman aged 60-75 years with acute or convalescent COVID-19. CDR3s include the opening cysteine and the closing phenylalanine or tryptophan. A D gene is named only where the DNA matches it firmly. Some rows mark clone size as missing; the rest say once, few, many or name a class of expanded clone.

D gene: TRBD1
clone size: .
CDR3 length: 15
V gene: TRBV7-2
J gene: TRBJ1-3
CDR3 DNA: TGTGCCAGCAGCTTACAGGACAGGGGGCGAGGCACCATATATTTT
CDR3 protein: CASSLQDRGRGTIYF

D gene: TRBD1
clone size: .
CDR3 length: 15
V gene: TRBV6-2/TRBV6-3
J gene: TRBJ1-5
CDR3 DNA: TGTGCCAGCAGCCAGACAGGGGGTAGCAATCAGCCCCAGCATTTT
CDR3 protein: CASSQTGGSNQPQHF

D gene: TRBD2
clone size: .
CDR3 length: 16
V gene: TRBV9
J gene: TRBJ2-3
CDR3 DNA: TGTGCCAGCAGCGTAGGGGCGGGGGGGCCAATAGATACGCAGTATTTT
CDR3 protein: CASSVGAGGPIDTQYF

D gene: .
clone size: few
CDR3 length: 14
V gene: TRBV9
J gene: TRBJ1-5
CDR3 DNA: TGTGCCAGCAGCACACAGGACAGCAATCAGCCCCAGCATTTT
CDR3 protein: CASSTQDSNQPQHF

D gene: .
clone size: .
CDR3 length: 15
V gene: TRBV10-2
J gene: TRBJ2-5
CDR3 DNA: TGCGCCAGCAGTGAGTCGGCGGCAGGGGAGGAGACCCAGTACTTC
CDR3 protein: CASSESAAGEETQYF

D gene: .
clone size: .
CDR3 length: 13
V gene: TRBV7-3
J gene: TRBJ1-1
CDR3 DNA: TGTGCCAGCAGCTTAAACATGTACACTGAAGCTTTCTTT
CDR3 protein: CASSLNMYTEAFF

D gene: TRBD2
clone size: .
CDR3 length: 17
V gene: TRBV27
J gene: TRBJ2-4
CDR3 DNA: TGTGCCAGCAGTCTTGCGGGGGGCACCATAGCCAAAAACATTCAGTACTTC
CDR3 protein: CASSLAGGTIAKNIQYF

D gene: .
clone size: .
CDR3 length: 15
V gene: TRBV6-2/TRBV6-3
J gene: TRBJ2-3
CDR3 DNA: TGTGCCAGCAGTTACGGGCCGACGAATGTAGATACGCAGTATTTT
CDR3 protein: CASSYGPTNVDTQYF

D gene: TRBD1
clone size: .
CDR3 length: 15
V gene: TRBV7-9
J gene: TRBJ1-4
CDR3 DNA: TGTGCCAGCAGCCCGATGGGACAGATTAATGAAAAACTGTTTTTT
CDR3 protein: CASSPMGQINEKLFF

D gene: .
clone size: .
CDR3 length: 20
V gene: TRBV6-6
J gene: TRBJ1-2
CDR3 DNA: TGTGCCAGCAGTCTAAACCCCCATAAGAGAGAGGGTCCACTAAACTATGGCTACACCTTC
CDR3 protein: CASSLNPHKREGPLNYGYTF

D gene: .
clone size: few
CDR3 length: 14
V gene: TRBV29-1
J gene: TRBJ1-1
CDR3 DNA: TGCAGCGTTGAAGAAGCGGCCGGAGGAACTGAAGCTTTCTTT
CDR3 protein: CSVEEAAGGTEAFF

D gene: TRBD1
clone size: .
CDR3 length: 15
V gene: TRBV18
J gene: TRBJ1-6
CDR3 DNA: TGTGCCAGCTCACCAAGCGGGACAGGTGATTCACCCCTCCACTTT
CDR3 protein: CASSPSGTGDSPLHF

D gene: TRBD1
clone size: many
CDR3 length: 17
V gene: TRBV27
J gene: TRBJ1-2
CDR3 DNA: TGTGCCAGCAGTCCCATCCCAGGGACAGGTTTTAACTATGGCTACACCTTC
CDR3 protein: CASSPIPGTGFNYGYTF

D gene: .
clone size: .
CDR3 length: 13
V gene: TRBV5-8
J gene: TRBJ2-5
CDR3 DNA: TGTGCCAGCAGCCCCCGGACAGAAAGGGCCCAGTACTTC
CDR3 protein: CASSPRTERAQYF

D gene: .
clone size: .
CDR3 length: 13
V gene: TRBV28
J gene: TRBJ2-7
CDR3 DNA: TGTGCCAGCAGTTCTCGACACCCTCAGAGCTCGTACTTC
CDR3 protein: CASSSRHPQSSYF

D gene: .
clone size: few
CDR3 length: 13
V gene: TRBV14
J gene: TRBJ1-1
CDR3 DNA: TGTGCCAGCAGCCTCCAGGAGAACACTGAAGCTTTCTTT
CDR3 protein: CASSLQENTEAFF

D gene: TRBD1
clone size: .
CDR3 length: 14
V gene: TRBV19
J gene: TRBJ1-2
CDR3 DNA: TGTGCCAGTAGGGGGACAGGGGGCAGCTATGGCTACACCTTC
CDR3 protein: CASRGTGGSYGYTF

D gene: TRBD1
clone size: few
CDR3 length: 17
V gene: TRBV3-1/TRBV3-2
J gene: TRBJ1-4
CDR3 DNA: TGTGCCAGCAGCCCAAACCCGGGACAGGGGACTAATGAAAAACTGTTTTTT
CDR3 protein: CASSPNPGQGTNEKLFF

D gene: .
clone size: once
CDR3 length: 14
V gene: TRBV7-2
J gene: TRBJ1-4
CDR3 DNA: TGTGCCAGCAGCCGTCCCGGGACTGAGCATGGCCTGTTTTTT
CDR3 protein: CASSRPGTEHGLFF